The following is a TCR beta chain sequence with its context. This specimen comes from a study of CD8+ T cells in alopecia areata. Treatment denoted: oral pan-JAK inhibitor, 5-10 mg twice daily. The authors extracted RNA and reverse transcribed it into cDNA as the sequencing template. Profiling relied on immunoSEQ multiplex PCR, and the TCRdb table lists in-frame clones only, not all of them. In the table there are approximately 210,000 clones, approximately 61% of which are singletons. This receptor was obtained from a human donor with alopecia areata. Sequenced here: CD4+ T cells sorted from blood, sampled at week 24, from a patient treated with tofacitinib.

The CDR3 coding sequence is TGTGCCAGCAGCTTAGGGCAGGACTATGGCTACACCTTC. It encodes CASSLGQDYGYTF. This chain links TRBV11-3 with TRBJ1-2, with no clear D. V lost 1 base and J lost 3, with 6 bases in between. The CDR3 contains 13 residues. CDR1 and CDR2 (germline): SGHNT, YENEEA.